This T cell receptor beta chain appears in the sequencing data of a study of blood T cell repertoires in COVID-19. Across the study: Samples representing acute and convalescent COVID-19 were sourced from the United States, Italy and Spain. PBMCs, B-cell-depleted T cells, or T cells provided the cDNA or gDNA that made up the material.

Per the original data handling: Nucleated cell number was recorded as an estimate derived from reference gene primer amplification. The method was immunoSEQ multiplex PCR; TCRdb's version includes in-frame clones alone and lacks a portion of them. That table gives V, J and clone size, and the DNA gave D and trimming. The sample has tens of thousands of clones; about 82% are singletons. This clone appeared a single time. CDR1 and CDR2 (germline): SGHRS, YFSETQ. The CDR3 extends over 14 amino acids. V lost 0 bases, J lost 4 bases, and 11 bases lay in between. This receptor was identified in a woman aged 55-70 years with acute or convalescent COVID-19. Sequencing was done on a sample of peripheral blood. J is TRBJ2-7 and V is TRBV5-1, with D perhaps matching TRBD1 (6 bases). The CDR3 here is CASSLEGVTYEQYF. Here the CDR3 DNA reads TGCGCCAGCAGCTTGGAGGGGGTAACTTACGAGCAGTACTTC.